The entry below gives a single T cell receptor beta chain sequence along with its context. Its antigen is unidentified. These data originate in a study of T-cell memory formation after mild COVID-19. Study at large: TCR clusters were mostly confined to one donor each. Study-level results: Contracting clones from day 15 to 85 had balanced CD4/CD8; later expanders favoured CD4+. Detection of some responders pre-infection suggested pre-existing cross-reactive memory T cells participated.

TCRdb re-called the 5' RACE reads through MiXCR, storing one row per CDR3 protein. The data hold roughly 200,000 distinct CDR3 sequences, with 7.5% to 10% observed a single time. The V gene lost 1 base and the J gene lost 4 bases, with 16 bases spanning the gap. Germline values: CDR1 SGHTA, CDR2 FQGNSA. The CDR3 contains 17 residues. The receptor's source is a man between 18 and 35 years old who had mild COVID-19 (a few samples of this study predate the infection). Cell type and time point are not known. Sequenced sample: PBMCs or a T cell subset sorted from them (not recorded which). The rearrangement uses TRBV7-2 and TRBJ2-2, with D maybe TRBD1 (5 bases). The CDR3 here is CASSLVLGWGSTGELFF. The DNA of the CDR3 is TGTGCCAGCAGCTTAGTTCTCGGGTGGGGCAGCACCGGGGAGCTGTTTTTT.